Following are 11 T cell receptor beta chains from one sample sequenced in a study of T cell responses to AZD1222 COVID-19 vaccine. Sequencing used immunoSEQ multiplex PCR; TCRdb keeps in-frame clones, though not all of them. Here the sample spans roughly 170,000 clones, 90% to 95% being singletons. Sequencing used peripheral blood, obtained on day 0 of AZD1222 vaccination. Receptors were obtained from an adult in good health.

The count of this clone is one. The chain joins TRBV2 to TRBJ2-1, with 10 nucleotides matching TRBD2. Germline CDR1 reads SNHLY; CDR2 reads FYNNEI. V shed 6 bases and J 0 bases; nucleotides not matched to a gene: 2. There are 15 residues in the CDR3. The CDR3 DNA sequence: TGTGCCAGCAGAGTAGCGGGGGGCTCCTACAATGAGCAGTTCTTC. It is translated as CASRVAGGSYNEQFF. Complete variable domain (other parts from reference TRBV2 and TRBJ2-1): EPEVTQTPSHQVTQMGQEVILRCVPISNHLYFYWYRQILGQKVEFLVSFYNNEISEKSEIFDDQFSVERPDGSNFTLKIRSTKLEDSAMYFCASRVAGGSYNEQFFGPGTRLTVL.

V and J are TRBV18 and TRBJ1-5; D is undetermined. In germline, CDR1 is KGHSH, CDR2 LQKENI. The CDR3 contains 14 residues. With 1 base removed from V and 7 bases from J, the gap between germline ends came to 11 bases. The CDR3, as DNA: TGTGCCAGCTCACCACAGAAGGTCGAACAGCCCCAGCATTTT. Its translation is CASSPQKVEQPQHF.

The chain has TRBV5-1 and TRBJ1-2; maybe TRBD1 (5 bases). V lost 4 bases and J 13 bases, leaving 23 bases between the germline ends. The CDR3 extends over 14 amino acids. The germline CDR1 and CDR2 sequences are SGHRS and YFSETQ. DNA for the CDR3: TGCGCCAGCAGCATCCTGGGAGGGGCTGATATCTGCACCTTC. As protein: CASSILGGADICTF. Full variable domain (missing parts from reference TRBV5-1 and TRBJ1-2): KAGVTQTPRYLIKTRGQQVTLSCSPISGHRSVSWYQQTPGQGLQFLFEYFSETQRNKGNFPGRFSGRQFSNSRSEMNVSTLELGDSALYLCASSILGGADICTFGSGTRLTVV.

The chain combines TRBV19 with TRBJ1-5; 7 nucleotides line up with TRBD1. CDR3 size: 13 residues. Germline lookup yields CDR1 LNHDA and CDR2 SQIVND (reference sequence). Trimming at V came to 4 bases and at J to 6 bases, leaving 3 bases not matched to a gene. The CDR3 DNA follows: TGTGCCAGTAGTAGACAGGGTCCTCAGCCCCAGCATTTT. Translated, it gives CASSRQGPQPQHF.

The V and J genes are TRBV28 and TRBJ1-4; the D is unclear. Germline-derived CDR1 and CDR2 are MDHEN and SYDVKM. V shed 6 bases and J shed 3 bases, with 14 bases lying between them. The CDR3 is 15 residues long. The CDR3 nucleotides read TGTGCCAGCAGCCTTCCCGGTAAGGCTAATGAAAAACTGTTTTTT. This translates into CASSLPGKANEKLFF.

The J gene is TRBJ1-5, the V gene TRBV5-1; 8 positions match TRBD1. The trim removed 3 bases at V and 0 bases at J, leaving 2 bases unmatched. This CDR3 spans 15 amino acids. Germline CDR1 SGHRS, CDR2 YFSETQ. CDR3 sequence (DNA): TGCGCCAGCAGCTCGACAGGGGATAGCAATCAGCCCCAGCATTTT. Translating it yields CASSSTGDSNQPQHF.

The chain is built from TRBV18 and TRBJ2-3, with unresolved D. Germline V CDR1 and CDR2: KGHSH, LQKENI. V dropped 0 bases and J dropped 1 base, with 5 bases sitting between them. The CDR3 is made up of 14 amino acids. The DNA of the CDR3 is TGTGCCAGCTCACCACCGTCCCGCACAGATACGCAGTATTTT. Protein sequence: CASSPPSRTDTQYF.

This clone was picked up one time. This sequence joins TRBV5-5 and TRBJ1-4, with 7 bases aligning to TRBD1. Germline V gene lookup returns CDR1 SGHKS and CDR2 YYEKEE (reference sequence). The CDR3 is 16 residues long. V lost 1 base, J lost 3 bases, and 6 bases stayed unmatched. The CDR3 DNA reads as TGTGCCAGCAGCTTGAGAGGGGGCCTATCTAATGAAAAACTGTTTTTT. The encoded protein is CASSLRGGLSNEKLFF.

The chain carries TRBV20-1 and TRBJ1-1; D is unclear. This CDR3 has 11 residues. V was clipped by 2 bases and J by 3 bases, with 4 bases between them. CDR1 is DFQATT, CDR2 SNEGSKA, per germline (reference sequence). CDR3: CSARLDTEAFF. The CDR3 DNA reads TGCAGTGCTAGATTGGACACTGAAGCTTTCTTT.

In DNA, the CDR3 is TGTGCCACCAGTGATCGGGACAGGGGATTAAGTGAGCAGTTCTTC. It encodes CATSDRDRGLSEQFF. The chain is built from TRBV24-1 and TRBJ2-1, with 10 bases lining up with TRBD1. The CDR3 contains 15 residues. Germline-derived CDR1 and CDR2 are KGHDR and SFDVKD. V gave up 3 bases and J gave up 9 bases; unmatched junction bases: 7.

This clone was detected ten times or more. In nucleotides, the CDR3 is TGTGCCAGCAGCTGGGAGTATAGCGAGCAGTACTTC. It specifies CASSWEYSEQYF. The chain links TRBV7-9 to TRBJ2-7; D might be TRBD2 (5 bases). V was clipped by 4 bases and J by 6 bases, with 10 bases between them. The V gene's germline CDR1 is SEHNR and CDR2 FQNEAQ (reference sequence). The CDR3 runs 12 residues.